This T cell receptor beta chain was sequenced in a study of cytomegalovirus exposure and HLA in healthy donors. Donors came from a validation cohort of about 110 subjects, distinct from the first 666-subject cohort. Method: immunoSEQ multiplex PCR; TCRdb's copy keeps in-frame clones and lacks some. Counted here are 250,000 to 400,000 clones, about 85% occurring once; the ten biggest clones make up roughly 1.1%. Per germline, CDR1 SGHAT and CDR2 FQNNGV. The ends lost 1 base at V and 5 bases at J; junction bases unmatched: 7. The CDR3 consists of 15 residues. With respect to this clone: Its antigen is undetermined.

Study-wide points: In vitro checks showed that three CMV-associated chains really do target CMV antigens.

The source is a woman in her twenties or thirties in good health and CMV-seropositive. The material sequenced was PBMCs. The chain links TRBV11-2 to TRBJ2-7; 8 bases are shared with TRBD2. CDR3 sequence: CASSLVGAGVDEQYF. The CDR3 coding sequence is TGTGCCAGCAGCTTAGTCGGAGCGGGAGTCGACGAGCAGTACTTC.